Shown below are 4 T cell receptor beta chains from a single sample sequenced in a study of T cell repertoires in cytomegalovirus infection. Antigens for these TCRs are unknown. MiXCR was run by TCRdb on the reads, yielding one entry per CDR3 protein. Among some 920,000 distinct CDR3 sequences listed, more than 25% were seen once. Specimen: cultured CD8+ T cells from PBMCs, collected from culture after CMV antigen stimulation. These TCRs come from a human donor in good health (CMV status not recorded). Some clones in this sample may be carry-over from other donors' samples.

The chain carries TRBV27 and TRBJ1-1; D perhaps matches TRBD1 (6 bases). This CDR3 is built from 11 residues. With 10 bases removed from V and 6 bases from J, the gap between germline ends came to 12 bases. Germline CDR1 MNHEY, CDR2 SMNVEV (reference sequence). CDR3 amino acids: CATRQGSEAFF. The DNA of the CDR3 is TGTGCCACCAGGCAGGGGTCTGAAGCTTTCTTT.

This clonotype showed up many times. The chain combines TRBV7-2 with TRBJ1-1; D not certain. CDR3 length equals 12 residues. V was pared by 2 bases and J by 7 bases, with 8 bases between. The V gene's germline CDR1 is SGHTA and CDR2 FQGNSA. CDR3 sequence reads: CASSLREDEAFF. For the CDR3, the DNA is TGTGCCAGCAGCTTAAGGGAGGATGAAGCTTTCTTT.

This clonotype was counted between two and nine times. The chain combines TRBV27 with TRBJ2-3; 14 positions agree with TRBD2. Germline V gives CDR1 MNHEY, CDR2 SMNVEV (reference sequence). The CDR3 runs 19 residues. J was trimmed by 5 bases and V by 0 bases; bases with no gene match: 10. This CDR3 reads CASSLSKLMGLAGEDTQYF. CDR3 nucleotide sequence: TGTGCCAGCAGTTTATCGAAGTTAATGGGACTAGCGGGGGAAGATACGCAGTATTTT.

This clonotype was seen a handful of times. The chain combines TRBV7-2 with TRBJ1-5, with D uncertain. Trimming removed 1 base from V and 2 bases from J, with 9 bases in between. Germline V gene sequence: CDR1 SGHTA, CDR2 FQGNSA. The CDR3 has 15 amino acids. The CDR3 reads CASSLVSGGNQPQHF. CDR3 coding DNA: TGTGCCAGCAGCTTAGTATCTGGGGGCAATCAGCCCCAGCATTTT.